Many counts were recorded for the clone carrying this TCR beta chain. No antigen is known for it. The data were taken from a study of neurological immune-mediated disorders. Overall study context: Relapsing-remitting disease affected about 30, and secondary progressive 3, of some 34 multiple sclerosis patients.

Whole-study findings and limits: Expansion of TCR clones was greatest in HTLV-1-associated myelopathy and smallest in multiple sclerosis, where it fell below that of healthy controls.

TCRdb itself ran the 5' RACE reads through MiXCR, one entry per CDR3 protein. Among about 82,000 distinct CDR3 sequences listed, approximately 2.4% were seen once. V was clipped by 1 base and J by 5 bases; unmatched bases: 7. CDR1 is SGHAT, CDR2 FQNNGV, per germline. This CDR3 is built from 16 residues. This clonotype originated in a woman in her thirties with multiple sclerosis. The J gene is TRBJ2-5, the V gene TRBV11-2, with TRBD2 matching 10 bases. Material for sequencing was PBMCs. The CDR3 bases are TGTGCCAGCAGCTTAGGGTCTAGCGGGAGTACGGAGACCCAGTACTTC. This translates into CASSLGSSGSTETQYF. Variable domain in full (rest from reference TRBV11-2 and TRBJ2-5): EAGVAQSPRYKIIEKRQSVAFWCNPISGHATLYWYQQILGQGPKLLIQFQNNGVVDDSQLPKDRFSAERLKGVDSTLKIQPAKLEDSAVYLCASSLGSSGSTETQYFGPGTRLLVL.